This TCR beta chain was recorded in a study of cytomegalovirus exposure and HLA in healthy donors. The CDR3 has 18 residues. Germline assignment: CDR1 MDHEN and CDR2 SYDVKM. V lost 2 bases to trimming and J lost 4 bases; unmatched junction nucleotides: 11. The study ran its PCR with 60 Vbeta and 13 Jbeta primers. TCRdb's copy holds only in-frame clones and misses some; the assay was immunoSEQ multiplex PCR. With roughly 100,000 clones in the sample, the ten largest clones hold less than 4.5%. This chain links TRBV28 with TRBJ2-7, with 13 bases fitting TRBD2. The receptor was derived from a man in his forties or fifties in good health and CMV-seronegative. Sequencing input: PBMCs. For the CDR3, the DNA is TGTGCCAGCAGTTTAACGACTAGCGGGAGGCTAATTGGGTACGAGCAGTACTTC. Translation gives CASSLTTSGRLIGYEQYF.